This TCR beta chain was sequenced for a study of blood T cell repertoires in COVID-19. Study summary: PBMCs, B-cell-depleted T cells, or T cells provided the cDNA or gDNA that made up the material.

The germline V gene encodes CDR1 KGHSH and CDR2 LQKENI. Germline trimming cut 4 bases from V and 8 bases from J; bases unmatched to any gene: 13. The CDR3 has 15 residues. Only in-frame clones appear in the TCRdb table, and some are missing; sequencing was by immunoSEQ multiplex PCR. The sample has about 110,000 clones; less than 75% are singletons. The sample comprised peripheral blood. V usage is TRBV18 and J usage is TRBJ1-2, with 7 bases fitting TRBD1. The receptor's source is a woman aged 40 to 55 with acute or convalescent COVID-19. CDR3 sequence reads: CASSLQDRGGEGYTF. The CDR3 DNA reads as TGTGCCAGCTCACTCCAGGACAGAGGGGGCGAGGGCTACACCTTC. Supplemented by reference TRBV18 and TRBJ1-2, the full variable domain reads NAGVMQNPRHLVRRRGQEARLRCSPMKGHSHVYWYRQLPEEGLKFMVYLQKENIIDESGMPKERFSAEFPKEGPSILRIQQVVRGDSAAYFCASSLQDRGGEGYTFGSGTRLTVV.